This T cell receptor beta chain was found in a study of monozygotic twins with inflammatory bowel disease. TCRdb reprocessed the 5' RACE reads and stores each CDR3 protein as one record, lacking DNA. This sample's table reports about 330,000 distinct CDR3 sequences. CDR3 length: 13 residues. This chain connects TRBV12-3 or TRBV12-4 to TRBJ2-6; checking the TCRdb D call of TRBD1 is not possible without DNA. The sequence derives from a human donor with ulcerative colitis or Crohn's disease, or a healthy co-twin of an affected twin (not recorded which). The specimen was blood. The CDR3 region is CAIGTTGANVLTF.